This is a list of T cell receptor beta chains from one sample in a study of control samples from healthy donors and cancer patients. Profiled with immunoSEQ multiplex PCR; TCRdb holds only in-frame clones, not every one. In the table there are tens of thousands of clones, 89% of which are singletons. The specimen was blood. These receptors all stem from a man between 50 and 59 years old in good health. Both conserved end residues are part of each CDR3. Not every row has a clone size; where given, it reads once, few, many or a size class.

v_call	j_call	clone_size	cdr3_aa
TRBV5-1	TRBJ1-1	NA	CASSLDSRGLEAFF
TRBV5-1	TRBJ1-6	NA	CASSPGQGISPLHF
TRBV7-2	TRBJ2-3	NA	CASSATDTQYF
TRBV30	TRBJ2-1	few	CAWDGVYNEQFF
TRBV6-2/TRBV6-3	TRBJ2-7	NA	CASSVTAIYEQYF
TRBV21-1	TRBJ2-5	NA	CASSKGQGAETQYF
TRBV6-2/TRBV6-3	TRBJ2-1	NA	CASSSRPQRGSYNEQFF
TRBV2	TRBJ2-7	NA	CASSAEQGRNYEQYF
TRBV18	TRBJ2-2	NA	CASSPSNSGGTGELFF
TRBV4-1	TRBJ1-2	NA	CASSQDLPDYGYTF
TRBV18	TRBJ2-5	NA	CASSPGRETQYF
TRBV7-3	TRBJ2-3	NA	CASSLTRGTDTQYF
TRBV30	TRBJ1-4	NA	CAWNRALNEKLFF
TRBV20-1	TRBJ2-5	NA	CSASGMGAGETQYF
TRBV6-5	TRBJ2-5	NA	CASRAGRGGEETQYF
TRBV12-3/TRBV12-4	TRBJ1-1	NA	CASSRTTVEAFF
TRBV12-3/TRBV12-4	TRBJ2-7	NA	CASSFQRSYEQYF
TRBV14	TRBJ2-3	NA	CASSQIQPSTDTQYF
TRBV11-2	TRBJ2-6	NA	CASRLAGANVLTF
TRBV9	TRBJ2-5	NA	CASSVEAGGRETQYF
TRBV6-6	TRBJ1-3	NA	CASREGGGNTIYF
TRBV28	TRBJ1-5	medium-sized	CASSFIRGHNQPQHF
TRBV19	TRBJ2-7	once	CASSIRGGEAEQYF
TRBV30	TRBJ1-5	NA	CAWIGVSNQPQHF
TRBV11-2	TRBJ1-6	NA	CASSLEEGVRNSPLHF
TRBV7-9	TRBJ1-2	few	CASSSDRYGYTF
TRBV24-1	TRBJ2-7	NA	CATSDTSGGTYEQYF
TRBV19	TRBJ2-3	NA	CASSFSGEDTQYF
TRBV7-9	TRBJ2-2	NA	CASSSTGLAGINTGELFF
TRBV19	TRBJ2-1	NA	CASSLQRYNEQFF
TRBV9	TRBJ2-1	NA	CASSAAWQLSGNEQFF
TRBV5-6	TRBJ1-1	NA	CASSKRTASRNTEAFF
TRBV9	TRBJ1-1	NA	CASSGTGKNEAFF
TRBV9	TRBJ1-1	medium-sized	CASSPGLGDSMNTEAFF
TRBV18	TRBJ2-1	NA	CASSPWTSHEQFF
TRBV9	TRBJ1-1	NA	CASSVVPGGLGTEAFF
TRBV30	TRBJ1-1	once	CAWKDLGGAFF
TRBV5-1	TRBJ2-5	NA	CASSLWTGTETQYF
TRBV6-5	TRBJ1-5	NA	CASSLSGPEDQPQHF
TRBV7-7	TRBJ2-1	NA	CASSLAGGVNEQFF
TRBV6-1	TRBJ2-3	NA	CASSERLGLGTDTQYF
TRBV6-1	TRBJ2-3	NA	CASSEAQGTDTQYF
TRBV7-2	TRBJ2-7	NA	CASSLRQVPYEQYF
TRBV7-8	TRBJ2-7	NA	CASSLIPTVKGYEQYF
TRBV4-1	TRBJ1-4	NA	CASSQDRRTGREKLFF
TRBV5-6	TRBJ1-2	NA	CASGHWTLRGGANYGYTF
TRBV12-3/TRBV12-4	TRBJ2-7	NA	CASSERPGREQYF
TRBV6-4	TRBJ2-3	once	CASSPGTSGGRSTDTQYF
TRBV6-5	TRBJ1-4	NA	CASSYGSGGANEKLFF
TRBV6-5	TRBJ2-1	NA	CASSLQRGGYNEQFF
TRBV6-5	TRBJ1-3	NA	CASSYSNSDTIYF
TRBV20-1	TRBJ1-2	NA	CSARDVNGYTF
TRBV7-2	TRBJ1-1	NA	CASSMRQGTTEAFF
TRBV30	TRBJ1-5	NA	CAWSVRGSRQPQHF
TRBV7-3	TRBJ1-6	NA	CASSSGQSVSAPLHF
TRBV29-1	TRBJ2-1	once	CSVNRGNENEQFF
TRBV6-5	TRBJ1-2	NA	CASIRDFSYTF
TRBV5-1	TRBJ1-2	NA	CASSYTENYGYTF